These 30 T cell receptor beta chains were sequenced from one sample in a study of T-cell memory formation after mild COVID-19. TCRdb used MiXCR to reprocess the 5' RACE reads, holding one entry per CDR3 protein. The sample records roughly 150,000 distinct CDR3 sequences, around 15% being singletons. The specimen sequenced was PBMCs or a T cell subset sorted from them (not recorded which). These receptors came from an adult woman who had mild COVID-19 (a few samples of this study predate the infection). Cell type and time point are not known.

The chain has TRBV6-5 and TRBJ1-6, with a tentative D call TRBD1 (6 bases). The CDR3 is 14 amino acids. V lost 0 bases and J 10 bases, leaving 10 bases between the germline ends. Looked up from germline, CDR1 is MNHEY and CDR2 is SVGAGI. The CDR3 is CASSYSGGRSPLHF. The DNA of the CDR3 is TGTGCCAGCAGTTACTCGGGGGGCAGGTCACCCCTCCACTTT.

This clonotype occurred many times. This rearrangement joins TRBV20-1 to TRBJ2-3, with 7 bases identical to TRBD1. This CDR3 spans 14 amino acids. Germline V CDR1 and CDR2: DFQATT, SNEGSKA (reference sequence). Losses at the gene ends were 2 bases for V and 1 base for J; bases not matched to a gene: 3. The CDR3 DNA follows: TGCAGTGCTAGATATACAGGGGGCACAGATACGCAGTATTTT. As protein: CSARYTGGTDTQYF.

The chain carries TRBV5-1 and TRBJ2-7, with TRBD1 matching over 7 bases. J gave up 4 bases and V 6 bases, and 7 bases lay outside the gene matches. From germline, CDR1 is SGHRS and CDR2 YFSETQ. This CDR3 spans 13 amino acids. This chain's CDR3 is CASIGTVSYEQYF. CDR3 in DNA: TGCGCCAGCATAGGGACAGTAAGTTACGAGCAGTACTTC. Combining the CDR3 with reference TRBV5-1 and TRBJ2-7 gives the whole variable domain KAGVTQTPRYLIKTRGQQVTLSCSPISGHRSVSWYQQTPGQGLQFLFEYFSETQRNKGNFPGRFSGRQFSNSRSEMNVSTLELGDSALYLCASIGTVSYEQYFGPGTRLTVT.

The chain recombines TRBV10-3 with TRBJ1-2; D perhaps matches TRBD1 (5 bases). Per germline, CDR1 ENHRY and CDR2 SYGVKD. CDR3 length: 15 residues. V was shortened by 0 bases and J by 2 bases, with 10 bases between the two germline ends. The DNA of the CDR3 is TGTGCCATCAGTGAGTCCGAGGGGCCGAACTATGGCTACACCTTC. This translates into CAISESEGPNYGYTF.

V is TRBV7-6 and J is TRBJ2-2; 7 bases align to TRBD1. V was clipped by 7 bases and J by 9 bases; unmatched bases: 8. The CDR3 length is 13 residues. Germline CDR1 SGHVS, CDR2 FNYEAQ. In DNA form, the CDR3 reads TGTGCCAGCATGAAACAGGGGCCCCGGGAGCTGTTTTTT. Amino acid sequence: CASMKQGPRELFF. The full variable domain, rest sourced from reference TRBV7-6 and TRBJ2-2, is GAGVSQSPRYKVTKRGQDVALRCDPISGHVSLYWYRQALGQGPEFLTYFNYEAQQDKSGLPNDRFSAERPEGSISTLTIQRTEQRDSAMYRCASMKQGPRELFFGEGSRLTVL.

This clonotype was counted only a few times. V and J are TRBV10-3 and TRBJ2-2, with D possibly matching TRBD2 (5 bases). This CDR3 comprises 13 residues. Germline V gene sequence: CDR1 ENHRY, CDR2 SYGVKD. CDR3 residues: CATREGGDGELFF. The CDR3 nucleotides read TGTGCGACACGAGAGGGTGGCGACGGGGAGCTGTTTTTT.

This clonotype was seen ten or more times. The chain is built from TRBV5-1 and TRBJ1-3; D is ambiguous. The CDR3 spans 13 residues. Trimming pared 1 base from V and 0 bases from J, leaving 2 bases between. Germline CDR1 and CDR2: SGHRS and YFSETQ. Here the CDR3 DNA reads TGCGCCAGCAGCTTGACCTCTGGAAACACCATATATTTT. Its protein is CASSLTSGNTIYF.

The chain couples TRBV13 to TRBJ2-7; D may be TRBD2 (7 bases). Deletions cut 0 bases from V and 0 bases from J, with 12 bases between. The CDR3 totals 16 residues. Germline CDR1 and CDR2: PRHDT and FYEKMQ (reference sequence). Written as DNA, the CDR3 is TGTGCCAGCAGCTTAGGGGGGGGGCACCCCTCCTACGAGCAGTACTTC. Translating it yields CASSLGGGHPSYEQYF. Supplemented by reference TRBV13 and TRBJ2-7, the full variable domain reads AAGVIQSPRHLIKEKRETATLKCYPIPRHDTVYWYQQGPGQDPQFLISFYEKMQSDKGSIPDRFSAQQFSDYHSELNMSSLELGDSALYFCASSLGGGHPSYEQYFGPGTRLTVT.

In its sample, this clonotype was seen a few times. The chain is built from TRBV15 and TRBJ1-2; tentatively, D is TRBD1 (6 bases). V dropped 2 bases and J dropped 0 bases, with 16 bases sitting between them. CDR3 size: 17 residues. The germline V gene has CDR1 LNHNV and CDR2 YYDKDF (reference sequence). The CDR3 loop reads CATSRPPLTGANYGYTF. CDR3 DNA sequence: TGTGCCACCAGCAGACCCCCTTTGACAGGTGCTAACTATGGCTACACCTTC.

In this sample, this clonotype turned up many times. V gene TRBV7-9 combines with J gene TRBJ2-2; D is unresolved. Trimming removed 4 bases from V and 0 bases from J, with 9 bases in between. The CDR3 runs 15 residues. Looked up from germline, CDR1 is SEHNR and CDR2 is FQNEAQ (reference sequence). The DNA of the CDR3 is TGTGCCAGCAGCTCCACCCTCCCGAACACCGGGGAGCTGTTTTTT. This encodes CASSSTLPNTGELFF.

This clonotype has just a few counts. The chain joins TRBV20-1 to TRBJ1-1; weak D call: TRBD1 (6 bases). This CDR3 contains 15 residues. The germline gives CDR1 DFQATT, CDR2 SNEGSKA (reference sequence). V was shortened by 3 bases and J by 2 bases, with 16 bases between the two germline ends. CDR3 bases: TGCAGTGCTAGCAACCCGGGACAAGGCAACACTGAAGCTTTCTTT. It is translated as CSASNPGQGNTEAFF.

This sequence joins TRBV19 and TRBJ1-5; 7 bases fit TRBD1. CDR3 length equals 14 residues. After removal of 6 bases from V and 5 bases from J, the junction contained 7 bases not matched to a gene. The germline CDR1 and CDR2 sequences are LNHDA and SQIVND (reference sequence). The DNA of the CDR3 is TGTGCCAGTAGGATGGGGACAGAGGATCAGCCCCAGCATTTT. It specifies CASRMGTEDQPQHF.

The chain couples TRBV12-3 or TRBV12-4 to TRBJ2-1, with 8 bases lining up with TRBD2. Trimming took 5 bases from V and 4 from J; bases not matched to a gene: 10. CDR3 length equals 16 residues. The CDR3 spells CASSPFSGGGYNEQFF. CDR3 DNA sequence: TGTGCCAGCAGTCCTTTCTCGGGGGGGGGATACAATGAGCAGTTCTTC.

This clonotype was observed many times. The chain links TRBV25-1 to TRBJ2-7; D may be TRBD2 (6 bases). The CDR3 contains 15 residues. Germline CDR1 is MGHDK and CDR2 is SYGVNS. Trimming shortened V by 4 bases and J by 3 bases, and 16 bases separated the two germline ends. The CDR3 sequence: CASSGPTRRGYEQYF. The CDR3 coding sequence is TGTGCCAGCAGTGGGCCTACGAGGCGGGGCTACGAGCAGTACTTC.

V usage is TRBV6-2 or TRBV6-3 and J usage is TRBJ2-5; D uncertain. V shed 0 bases and J shed 3 bases, with 2 bases lying between them. The CDR3 loop spans 12 amino acids. Germline V gene lookup returns CDR1 MNHEY and CDR2 SVGEGT. CDR3 bases: TGTGCCAGCAGTTACTCTAAAGAGACCCAGTACTTC. Translation gives CASSYSKETQYF.

This clonotype was counted only a few times. The CDR3 region has the DNA TGTGCCAGCAGCGTCCCAGCGGGAGGTGGAGATACGCAGTATTTT. Protein: CASSVPAGGGDTQYF. V is TRBV9 and J is TRBJ2-3, with TRBD2 matching 9 bases. Germline CDR1 and CDR2: SGDLS and YYNGEE. This CDR3 spans 15 amino acids. V dropped 2 bases and J dropped 5; count of bases not matched to a gene: 6.

This rearrangement joins TRBV7-6 to TRBJ2-3; 8 nucleotides agree with TRBD2. The CDR3 is made up of 15 amino acids. CDR1 SGHVS and CDR2 FNYEAQ come from the germline V gene. Unmatched junction bases numbered 7, after V lost 5 bases and J lost 3 bases. The CDR3 region has the DNA TGTGCCAGCAGCCAATTGCGGGAGGCGACAGATACGCAGTATTTT. This encodes CASSQLREATDTQYF.

In this sample, this clonotype turned up many times. The V call is TRBV20-1, the J call TRBJ2-1; D is possibly TRBD2 (6 bases). V was pared by 7 bases and J by 4 bases, with 14 bases between. Looked up from germline, CDR1 is DFQATT and CDR2 is SNEGSKA (reference sequence). The CDR3 length is 13 residues. In DNA form, the CDR3 reads TGCAGTGTAGAGGCCGGGGGTTACAATGAGCAGTTCTTC. Amino acids: CSVEAGGYNEQFF.

This clonotype was found a few times. This rearrangement joins TRBV5-4 to TRBJ2-4; 7 positions agree with TRBD2. Germline CDR1 SGHNT, CDR2 YYREEE (reference sequence). V lost 4 bases to trimming and J lost 3 bases; unmatched junction nucleotides: 7. The CDR3 has 15 amino acids. CDR3 in amino acids: CASSPGTMGKNIQYF. The CDR3 region has the DNA TGTGCCAGCAGCCCCGGGACTATGGGCAAAAACATTCAGTACTTC.

The chain is built from TRBV7-6 and TRBJ2-7, with D perhaps matching TRBD1 (7 bases). V lost 5 bases and J lost 3, with 14 bases in between. Germline CDR1 is SGHVS and CDR2 is FNYEAQ. This CDR3 comprises 14 residues. In DNA, the CDR3 is TGTGCCAGCAGCCGGGGGACAGCCCACTACGAGCAGTACTTC. Translating gives CASSRGTAHYEQYF.

In this sample, this clonotype turned up a few times. V is TRBV7-9 and J is TRBJ2-4; 8 nucleotides match TRBD1. The V and J ends lost 4 bases and 5 bases, in that order; junction bases with no gene match: 10. The CDR3 is 16 amino acids. Germline V gene lookup returns CDR1 SEHNR and CDR2 FQNEAQ (reference sequence). DNA of the CDR3: TGTGCCAGCAGCTCCGGGGACAGGACGGGAGAAAACATTCAGTACTTC. Amino acid sequence: CASSSGDRTGENIQYF. The whole variable domain, filled in from reference TRBV7-9 and TRBJ2-4, reads DTGVSQNPRHKITKRGQNVTFRCDPISEHNRLYWYRQTLGQGPEFLTYFQNEAQLEKSRLLSDRFSAERPKGSFSTLEIQRTEQGDSAMYLCASSSGDRTGENIQYFGAGTRLSVL.

The chain couples TRBV10-3 to TRBJ1-1; tentative D call: TRBD1 (6 bases). Looked up from germline, CDR1 is ENHRY and CDR2 is SYGVKD. V dropped 8 bases and J dropped 2 bases, with 12 bases sitting between them. CDR3 length: 13 amino acids. The CDR3 DNA sequence: TGTGCCATCGGGGACACACCTAACACTGAAGCTTTCTTT. It translates to CAIGDTPNTEAFF.

The rearrangement joins TRBV29-1 to TRBJ2-2, with TRBD2 as a possible D gene (5 bases). This CDR3 has 15 residues. Per germline, CDR1 SQVTM and CDR2 ANQGSEA. V was cut by 5 bases and J by 3 bases, with 16 bases left in between. The CDR3 here is CSVMDSRAYTGELFF. In nucleotides, the CDR3 is TGCAGCGTTATGGACTCCCGCGCATACACCGGGGAGCTGTTTTTT.

The chain recombines TRBV29-1 with TRBJ1-2; D gene uncertain. The V end was cut by 3 bases, the J end by 6 bases, with 17 bases between. The CDR3 extends over 14 amino acids. CDR1 is SQVTM, CDR2 ANQGSEA, per germline. The CDR3 nucleotides are TGCAGCGTTGACGAGGGATTTGCTCTCAATGGCTACACCTTC. Translated, it gives CSVDEGFALNGYTF.

This clonotype occurred a few times. The chain combines TRBV9 with TRBJ2-7; the D gene could be TRBD1 or TRBD2 (7 bases each). Deletions cut 4 bases from V and 2 bases from J, with 10 bases between. Germline CDR1 is SGDLS and CDR2 is YYNGEE. This CDR3 has 13 residues. CDR3 DNA sequence: TGTGCCAGCAGCCCAGGGGGGGCCTACGAGCAGTACTTC. This encodes CASSPGGAYEQYF.

This clonotype was seen a few times. V and J are TRBV20-1 and TRBJ2-1; D ambiguous. Between the trimmed V and J ends, which lost 6 bases and 1 base, there was a span of 16 bases. The length of the CDR3 is 15 residues. Per germline, CDR1 DFQATT and CDR2 SNEGSKA (reference sequence). CDR3 loop: CSAPDPIRSYNEQFF. DNA for the CDR3: TGCAGTGCCCCCGACCCCATCCGATCCTACAATGAGCAGTTCTTC.

The sample holds a few counts of this clonotype. The rearrangement links TRBV12-3 or TRBV12-4 to TRBJ1-1; D unresolved. The CDR3 is made up of 15 amino acids. V was clipped by 6 bases and J by 0 bases, with 14 bases between them. The CDR3 here is CASRPPGLMNTEAFF. The CDR3 coding sequence is TGTGCCAGCAGACCCCCCGGACTGATGAACACTGAAGCTTTCTTT.

V and J are TRBV27 and TRBJ2-3; TRBD2 might be the D (5 bases). V was pared by 5 bases and J by 7 bases, with 10 bases between. Germline assignment: CDR1 MNHEY and CDR2 SMNVEV (reference sequence). This CDR3 has 12 amino acids. The CDR3 DNA reads TGTGCCAGCAGTATGGGAGTGAATACGCAGTATTTT. Protein product: CASSMGVNTQYF.

This clonotype was counted at least ten times. This rearrangement joins TRBV9 to TRBJ2-1; D not certain. Germline V gives CDR1 SGDLS, CDR2 YYNGEE. This CDR3 spans 15 amino acids. Trimming took off 0 bases at V and 5 bases at J, with 12 bases between the two ends. The CDR3 coding sequence is TGTGCCAGCAGCGTAGGTGGCGGACCCCACAATGAGCAGTTCTTC. Its protein is CASSVGGGPHNEQFF.

This clonotype was counted between two and nine times. This chain joins TRBV4-1 and TRBJ2-7, with a tentative D call TRBD1 (5 bases). V lost 4 bases and J 3 bases, leaving 16 bases between the germline ends. From germline, CDR1 is MGHRA and CDR2 YSYEKL. The CDR3 runs to 15 residues. The CDR3 is CASSPSERGLYEQYF. CDR3 nucleotide sequence: TGCGCCAGCAGCCCGTCCGAAAGGGGCCTCTACGAGCAGTACTTC.